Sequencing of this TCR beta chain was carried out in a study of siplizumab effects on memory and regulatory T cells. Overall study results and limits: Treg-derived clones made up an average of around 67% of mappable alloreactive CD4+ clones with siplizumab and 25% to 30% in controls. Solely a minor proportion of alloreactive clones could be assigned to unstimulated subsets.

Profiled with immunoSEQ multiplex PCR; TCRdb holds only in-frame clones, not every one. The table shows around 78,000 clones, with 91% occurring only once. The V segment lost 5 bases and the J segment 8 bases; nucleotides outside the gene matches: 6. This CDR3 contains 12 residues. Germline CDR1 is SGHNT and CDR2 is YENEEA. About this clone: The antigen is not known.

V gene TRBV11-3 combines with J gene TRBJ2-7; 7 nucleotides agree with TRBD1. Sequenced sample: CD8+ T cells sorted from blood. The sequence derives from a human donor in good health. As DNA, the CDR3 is TGTGCCAGCAGCGAAGACAGGGAGAAGCAGTACTTC. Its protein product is CASSEDREKQYF.